The 22 T cell receptor beta chains below were found in one sample sequenced in a study of OX40 agonist ivuxolimab in advanced cancers. Method: immunoSEQ multiplex PCR; TCRdb's copy keeps in-frame clones and lacks some. The data hold 60,000 to 70,000 clones, with more than 75% observed a single time. The starting material was CD4+ or CD8+ T cells sorted from blood, obtained in a trial of the OX40 agonist ivuxolimab. These TCRs come from an adult with an advanced solid tumor such as melanoma, head and neck, liver or kidney cancer.

The table lists this clone with a count of one. The rearrangement joins TRBV19 to TRBJ2-7, with D perhaps TRBD1 or TRBD2 (5 bases each). Germline V gene data show CDR1 as LNHDA and CDR2 as SQIVND (reference sequence). This CDR3 is 14 amino acids long. V was pared by 2 bases and J by 4 bases, with 12 bases between. In nucleotides, the CDR3 is TGTGCCAGTAGTATAACCGGGGCGGTTTACGAGCAGTACTTC. This gives the protein CASSITGAVYEQYF. Looking up the rest from reference TRBV19 and TRBJ2-7 gives the full variable domain: DGGITQSPKYLFRKEGQNVTLSCEQNLNHDAMYWYRQDPGQGLRLIYYSQIVNDFQKGDIAEGYSVSREKKESFPLTVTSAQKNPTAFYLCASSITGAVYEQYFGPGTRLTVT.

V and J are TRBV10-1 and TRBJ2-5; D remains unclear. This CDR3 region has 11 residues. V was pared by 4 bases and J by 5 bases, with 5 bases between. CDR1 and CDR2 from the germline V gene are WNHNN and SYGVQD (reference sequence). CDR3 nucleotides: TGCGCCAGCAGTGTTGTTGAGACCCAGTACTTC. Amino acid sequence: CASSVVETQYF.

The V and J genes are TRBV7-2 and TRBJ1-1; TRBD1 matches 7 bases. The CDR3 totals 15 residues. J lost 4 bases, V lost 1 base, and 6 bases had no gene match. CDR1 and CDR2 (germline): SGHTA, FQGNSA. CDR3 DNA sequence: TGTGCCAGCAGCTTAGTAGGGGGCGCAGGCACTGAAGCTTTCTTT. This sequence encodes CASSLVGGAGTEAFF.

The chain uses TRBV7-2 and TRBJ1-4; D unclear. Germline loops: CDR1 SGHTA, CDR2 FQGNSA. V shed 1 base and J shed 7 bases, with 13 bases lying between them. The CDR3 covers 15 residues. The CDR3 bases are TGTGCCAGCAGCTTAGGAATGGGGTTTCGTGAAAAACTGTTTTTT. Translated, it gives CASSLGMGFREKLFF.

This chain connects TRBV2 to TRBJ1-4, with D possibly TRBD1 on 5 matching bases. The CDR3 runs to 14 residues. V lost 5 bases, J lost 1 base, and 8 bases lay in between. Germline V CDR1 and CDR2: SNHLY, FYNNEI. The CDR3 spells CASSPGQTNEKLFF. CDR3 nucleotides: TGTGCCAGCAGTCCGGGGCAAACTAATGAAAAACTGTTTTTT.

This clone was seen only once. The rearrangement joins TRBV28 to TRBJ1-1; D is unresolved. The germline gives CDR1 MDHEN, CDR2 SYDVKM. V dropped 5 bases and J dropped 0 bases, with 13 bases sitting between them. CDR3 length: 15 residues. The CDR3 DNA reads TGTGCCAGCAGTCCCCGACGTGTAATGAACACTGAAGCTTTCTTT. This encodes CASSPRRVMNTEAFF.

This clone was detected only a few times. This chain joins TRBV12-5 and TRBJ2-4; D unclear. Trimming pared 0 bases from V and 5 bases from J, leaving 11 bases between. This CDR3 has 15 amino acids. Per germline, CDR1 LGHNT and CDR2 FRNRAP. CDR3 DNA sequence: TGTGCTAGTGGTTTGGTACGCAGTCACGAAAACATTCAGTACTTC. Encoded protein: CASGLVRSHENIQYF.

The sample holds one count of this clone. The CDR3 spells CAWTGRAQRNEQYF. The CDR3 bases are TGTGCCTGGACGGGAAGGGCCCAAAGGAACGAGCAGTACTTC. This chain uses TRBV30 with TRBJ2-7, with D perhaps matching TRBD2 (5 bases). Deletions cut 4 bases from V and 5 bases from J, with 18 bases between. Germline values: CDR1 GTSNPN, CDR2 SVGIG (reference sequence). The CDR3 runs 14 residues.

CDR3 sequence reads: CASSPQKRHEAFF. CDR3 coding DNA: TGTGCCAGCTCACCACAGAAACGGCACGAAGCTTTCTTT. The V gene is TRBV18, the J gene TRBJ1-1, with no clear D. This CDR3 spans 13 amino acids. Germline CDR1 is KGHSH and CDR2 is LQKENI. V shed 1 base and J shed 8 bases, with 11 bases lying between them.

The rearrangement uses TRBV6-6 and TRBJ2-1, with 7 bases matching TRBD2. This CDR3 is 12 amino acids long. V was pared by 6 bases and J by 12 bases, with 8 bases of the junction left unmatched. Germline values: CDR1 MNHNY, CDR2 SVGAGI (reference sequence). CDR3 protein: CASRPGLQAQFF. The CDR3 nucleotides are TGTGCCAGCAGACCGGGACTACAGGCGCAGTTCTTC.

This clone turned up a few times. The chain links TRBV11-2 to TRBJ1-6; D ambiguous. This CDR3 region has 14 residues. Germline CDR1 is SGHAT and CDR2 is FQNNGV. Trimming shortened V by 5 bases and J by 13 bases, and 18 bases separated the two germline ends. The CDR3 here is CASSPRQYRSPLHF. CDR3 in DNA: TGTGCCAGCAGCCCTCGACAATACCGGTCTCCCCTCCACTTT.

The chain is built from TRBV28 and TRBJ2-1; 9 bases fit TRBD2. Trimming cost V 1 base and J 9 bases; bases outside gene matches: 7. Germline V gives CDR1 MDHEN, CDR2 SYDVKM. The CDR3 runs 15 residues. The CDR3 is CASSLYAGGIGEQFF. The CDR3 DNA reads as TGTGCCAGCAGTTTATATGCGGGAGGGATAGGTGAGCAGTTCTTC. Supplemented by reference TRBV28 and TRBJ2-1, the full variable domain reads DVKVTQSSRYLVKRTGEKVFLECVQDMDHENMFWYRQDPGLGLRLIYFSYDVKMKEKGDIPEGYSVSREKKERFSLILESASTNQTSMYLCASSLYAGGIGEQFFGPGTRLTVL.

The chain has TRBV7-3 and TRBJ2-3, with TRBD2 matching 8 bases. V lost 1 base and J lost 4; bases outside the gene matches: 7. The CDR3 sequence is 16 residues long. Germline loops: CDR1 SGHTA, CDR2 FQGTGA. The CDR3 region is CASSLIPGGQADTQYF. DNA of the CDR3: TGTGCCAGCAGCTTAATCCCGGGGGGGCAAGCAGATACGCAGTATTTT.

The chain has TRBV6-1 and TRBJ1-4; D ambiguous. Germline V CDR1 and CDR2: MNHNS, SASEGT. Trimming shortened V by 1 base and J by 5 bases, and 11 bases separated the two germline ends. The CDR3 runs 15 residues. DNA of the CDR3: TGTGCCAGCAGTGAAGTGGGAGTGGGAAATGAAAAACTGTTTTTT. It codes for CASSEVGVGNEKLFF.

V usage is TRBV19 and J usage is TRBJ1-2; 9 bases align to TRBD1. The length of the CDR3 is 17 residues. J lost 4 bases, V lost 5 bases, and 14 bases had no gene match. Germline CDR1 reads LNHDA; CDR2 reads SQIVND (reference sequence). CDR3 coding DNA: TGTGCCAGTAGTCCTGGGACAGGGACCCGGCGGAGCTATGGCTACACCTTC. Its protein is CASSPGTGTRRSYGYTF. Full variable domain (remainder filled in from reference TRBV19 and TRBJ1-2): DGGITQSPKYLFRKEGQNVTLSCEQNLNHDAMYWYRQDPGQGLRLIYYSQIVNDFQKGDIAEGYSVSREKKESFPLTVTSAQKNPTAFYLCASSPGTGTRRSYGYTFGSGTRLTVV.

The chain has TRBV4-3 and TRBJ1-5; D possibly corresponds to TRBD1 (5 bases). The germline CDR1 and CDR2 sequences are LGHNA and YSLEER. The CDR3 contains 17 residues. V lost 0 bases, J lost 1 base, and 13 bases lay in between. The CDR3 DNA reads TGCGCCAGCAGCCAAGATTTGGGAACAGGCAGCAATCAGCCCCAGCATTTT. This encodes CASSQDLGTGSNQPQHF.

This clone was counted a single time. V gene TRBV19 combines with J gene TRBJ2-7; D is perhaps TRBD1 or TRBD2 (6 bases each). This CDR3 is 14 amino acids long. CDR1 is LNHDA, CDR2 SQIVND, per germline (reference sequence). Trimming pared 3 bases from V and 5 bases from J, leaving 14 bases between. CDR3 residues: CASSIGGREDEQYF. In DNA, the CDR3 is TGTGCCAGTAGTATTGGGGGGCGCGAGGACGAGCAGTACTTC.

The J gene is TRBJ2-1, the V gene TRBV5-5, with D possibly TRBD1 on 6 matching bases. V was cut by 5 bases and J by 3 bases, with 21 bases left in between. The CDR3 contains 17 residues. Germline CDR1 is SGHKS and CDR2 is YYEKEE (reference sequence). The CDR3 sequence: CASRPGQGGMDYNEQFF. The CDR3 DNA is TGTGCCAGCAGGCCAGGACAAGGGGGAATGGACTACAATGAGCAGTTCTTC.

This chain's CDR3 is CASKSIEGSGSYEQYF. CDR3 DNA sequence: TGTGCCAGTAAAAGTATCGAAGGGAGCGGATCCTACGAGCAGTACTTC. The chain is built from TRBV5-4 and TRBJ2-7; the D gene is possibly TRBD2 (5 bases). V lost 8 bases and J 1 base, leaving 22 bases between the germline ends. CDR1 SGHNT and CDR2 YYREEE come from the germline V gene (reference sequence). CDR3 length: 16 residues.

The chain combines TRBV4-2 with TRBJ2-3; 8 bases are shared with TRBD1. Looked up from germline, CDR1 is LGHNA and CDR2 is YNFKEQ. The CDR3 has 16 amino acids. The J segment lost 1 base and the V segment lost 2 bases, leaving 5 bases of the junction unmatched. CDR3 residues: CASSQHGTGGTDTQYF. In DNA, the CDR3 is TGTGCCAGCAGCCAACACGGGACAGGCGGCACAGATACGCAGTATTTT.

V is TRBV4-3 and J is TRBJ2-5; 7 bases map to TRBD2. The CDR3 totals 15 residues. CDR1 and CDR2 (germline): LGHNA, YSLEER. Losses at the gene ends were 1 base for V and 5 bases for J; bases not matched to a gene: 7. CDR3 residues: CASSQAWTRWETQYF. As DNA, the CDR3 is TGCGCCAGCAGCCAAGCGTGGACTAGATGGGAGACCCAGTACTTC.

This clone was detected a few times. The rearrangement links TRBV11-2 to TRBJ1-6; the D is unclear. CDR1 is SGHAT and CDR2 is FQNNGV in the germline V gene. The CDR3 consists of 17 residues. Trimming left V 2 bases short and J 5 bases short, with 16 bases between. CDR3 loop: CASSLSGRIGHNSPLHF. CDR3 coding DNA: TGTGCCAGCAGCTTAAGCGGCCGTATAGGGCATAATTCACCCCTCCACTTT.